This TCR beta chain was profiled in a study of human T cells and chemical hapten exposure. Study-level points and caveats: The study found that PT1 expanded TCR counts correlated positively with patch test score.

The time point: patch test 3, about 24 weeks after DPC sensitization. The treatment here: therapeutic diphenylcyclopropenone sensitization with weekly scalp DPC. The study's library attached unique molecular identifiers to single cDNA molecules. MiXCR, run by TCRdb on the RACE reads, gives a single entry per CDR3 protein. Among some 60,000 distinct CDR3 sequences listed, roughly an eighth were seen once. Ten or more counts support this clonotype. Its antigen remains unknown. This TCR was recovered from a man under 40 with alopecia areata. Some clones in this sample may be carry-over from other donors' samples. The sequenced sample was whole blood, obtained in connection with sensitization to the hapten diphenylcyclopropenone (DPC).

The CDR3 region is CASTGGQPQHF. The CDR3 DNA follows: TGTGCCAGCACTGGGGGTCAGCCCCAGCATTTT. This chain joins TRBV6-1 and TRBJ1-5; perhaps TRBD1 as D (5 bases). CDR1 and CDR2 (germline): MNHNS, SASEGT. The CDR3 consists of 11 residues. The germline V and J ends were trimmed by 7 bases and 6 bases, with 7 bases remaining between them.